This T cell receptor (beta chain) appears in the sequencing data of a study of cytomegalovirus exposure and HLA in healthy donors. A few counts support this clone. The V gene lost 3 bases and the J gene lost 2 bases, with 17 bases spanning the gap. Germline CDR1 and CDR2: SGHNT and YYREEE (reference sequence). The CDR3 is made up of 16 amino acids. PCR amplification relied on 60 Vbeta primers (plus 13 Jbeta primers). The table came from immunoSEQ multiplex PCR; TCRdb's copy has only in-frame clones and leaves some out. The sample has 170,000 or so clones, 77% seen once. The source is a woman aged 25 to 39 in good health and CMV-seronegative. This chain links TRBV5-4 with TRBJ2-5; TRBD1 might be the D (7 bases). The source material was PBMCs. CDR3 sequence (DNA): TGTGCCAGCAGCTGGTATGGAGGGGGCGATCAAGAGACCCAGTACTTC. It is translated as CASSWYGGGDQETQYF.